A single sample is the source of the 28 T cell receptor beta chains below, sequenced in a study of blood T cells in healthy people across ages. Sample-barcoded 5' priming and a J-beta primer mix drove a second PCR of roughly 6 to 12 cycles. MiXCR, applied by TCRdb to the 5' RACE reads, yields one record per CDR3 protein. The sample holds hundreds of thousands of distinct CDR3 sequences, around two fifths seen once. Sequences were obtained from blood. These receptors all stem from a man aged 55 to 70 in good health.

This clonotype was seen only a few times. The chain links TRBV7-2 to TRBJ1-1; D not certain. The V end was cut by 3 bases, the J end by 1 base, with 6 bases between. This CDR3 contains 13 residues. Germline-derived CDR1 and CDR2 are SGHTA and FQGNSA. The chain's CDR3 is CASSFAANTEAFF. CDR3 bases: TGTGCCAGCAGCTTTGCAGCGAACACTGAAGCTTTCTTT.

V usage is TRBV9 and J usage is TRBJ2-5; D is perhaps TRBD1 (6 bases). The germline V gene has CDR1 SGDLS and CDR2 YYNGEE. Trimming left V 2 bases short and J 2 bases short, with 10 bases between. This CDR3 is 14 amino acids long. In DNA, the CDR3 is TGTGCCAGCAGCGTTTCAGGGGCGCAAGAGACCCAGTACTTC. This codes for CASSVSGAQETQYF.

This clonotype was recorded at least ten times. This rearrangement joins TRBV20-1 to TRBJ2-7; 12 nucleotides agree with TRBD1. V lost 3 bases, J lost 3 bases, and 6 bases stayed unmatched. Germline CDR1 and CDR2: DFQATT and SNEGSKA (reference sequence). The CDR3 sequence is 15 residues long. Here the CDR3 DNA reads TGCAGTGCTAGGGGGGACAGGGGGCAGGGCTACGAGCAGTACTTC. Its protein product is CSARGDRGQGYEQYF.

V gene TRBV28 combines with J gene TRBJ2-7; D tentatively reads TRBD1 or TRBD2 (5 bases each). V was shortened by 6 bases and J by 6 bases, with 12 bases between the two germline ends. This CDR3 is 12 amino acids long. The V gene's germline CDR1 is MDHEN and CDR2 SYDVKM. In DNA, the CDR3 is TGTGCCAGCAGGGTAGGGACGAGCGAGCAGTACTTC. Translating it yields CASRVGTSEQYF.

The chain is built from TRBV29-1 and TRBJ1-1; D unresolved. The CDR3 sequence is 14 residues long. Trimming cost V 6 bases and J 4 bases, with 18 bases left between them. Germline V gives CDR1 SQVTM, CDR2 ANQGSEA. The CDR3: CSVRGGNWGTEAFF. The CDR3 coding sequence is TGCAGCGTCCGCGGAGGAAACTGGGGCACTGAAGCTTTCTTT.

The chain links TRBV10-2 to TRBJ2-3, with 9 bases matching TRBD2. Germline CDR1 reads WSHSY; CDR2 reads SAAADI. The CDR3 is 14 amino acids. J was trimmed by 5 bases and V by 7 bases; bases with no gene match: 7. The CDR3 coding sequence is TGCGCCAGCAAACCGGGACTAGCCCGAGATACGCAGTATTTT. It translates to CASKPGLARDTQYF.

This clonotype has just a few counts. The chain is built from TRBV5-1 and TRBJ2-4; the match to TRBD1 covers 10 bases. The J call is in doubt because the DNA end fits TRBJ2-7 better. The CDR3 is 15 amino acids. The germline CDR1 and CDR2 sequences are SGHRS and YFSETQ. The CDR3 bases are TGCGCCAGCAGCCTAGGACAGGGGGGTTACTACGAGCAGTACTTC. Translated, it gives CASSLGQGGYYEQYF.

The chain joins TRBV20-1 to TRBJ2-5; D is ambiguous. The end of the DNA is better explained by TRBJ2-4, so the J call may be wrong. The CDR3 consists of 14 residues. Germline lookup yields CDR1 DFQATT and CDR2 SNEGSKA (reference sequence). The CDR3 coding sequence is TGCAGTGCTAGAACAGAAGTTGCCGAAAACATTCAGTACTTC. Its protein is CSARTEVAENIQYF.

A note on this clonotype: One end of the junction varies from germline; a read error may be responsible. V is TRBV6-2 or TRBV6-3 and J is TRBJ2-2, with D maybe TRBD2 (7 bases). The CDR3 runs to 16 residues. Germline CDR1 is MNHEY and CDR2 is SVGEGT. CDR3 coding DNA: TGTGCCAGCAGTTGGGGGGGGGCATCGAACACTGGGGAGCTGTTTTTT. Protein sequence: CASSWGGASNTGELFF.

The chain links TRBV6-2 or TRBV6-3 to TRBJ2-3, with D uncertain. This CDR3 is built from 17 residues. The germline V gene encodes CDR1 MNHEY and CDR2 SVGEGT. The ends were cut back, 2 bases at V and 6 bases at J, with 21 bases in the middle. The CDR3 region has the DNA TGTGCCAGCAGTTACCCCCAGTGGGGTACCGCCTTCGATACGCAGTATTTT. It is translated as CASSYPQWGTAFDTQYF.

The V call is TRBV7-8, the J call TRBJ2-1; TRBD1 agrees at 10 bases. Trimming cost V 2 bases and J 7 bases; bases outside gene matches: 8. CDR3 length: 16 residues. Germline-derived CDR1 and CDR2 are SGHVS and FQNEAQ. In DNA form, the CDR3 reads TGTGCCAGCAGCTTACGACAGGGGGCAAGTAGAAATGAGCAGTTCTTC. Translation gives CASSLRQGASRNEQFF.

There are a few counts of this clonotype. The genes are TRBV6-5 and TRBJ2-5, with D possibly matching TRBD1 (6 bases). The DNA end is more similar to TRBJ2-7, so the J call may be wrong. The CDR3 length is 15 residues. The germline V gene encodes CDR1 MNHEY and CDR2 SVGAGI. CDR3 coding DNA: TGTGCCAGCAGTTACTCGAGAACAGGGCAAGCCGAGCAGTACTTC. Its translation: CASSYSRTGQAEQYF.

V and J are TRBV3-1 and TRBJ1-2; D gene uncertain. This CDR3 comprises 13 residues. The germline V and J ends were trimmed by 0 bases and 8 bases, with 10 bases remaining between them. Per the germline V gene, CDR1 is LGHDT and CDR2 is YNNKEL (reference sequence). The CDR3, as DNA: TGTGCCAGCAGCCAAGAAAATTTCCGGGGCTACACCTTC. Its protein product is CASSQENFRGYTF.

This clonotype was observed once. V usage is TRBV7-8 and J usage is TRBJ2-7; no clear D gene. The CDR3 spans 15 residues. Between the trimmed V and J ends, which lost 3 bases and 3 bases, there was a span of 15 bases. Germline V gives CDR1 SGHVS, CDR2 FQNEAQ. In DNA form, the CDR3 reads TGTGCCAGCAGCTTGTCAACCGTATTATTCTACGAGCAGTACTTC. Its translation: CASSLSTVLFYEQYF.

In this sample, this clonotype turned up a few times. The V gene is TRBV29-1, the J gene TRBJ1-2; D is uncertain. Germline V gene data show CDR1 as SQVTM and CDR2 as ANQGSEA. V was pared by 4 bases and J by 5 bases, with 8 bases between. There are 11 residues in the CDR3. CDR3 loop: CSVVRIYGYTF. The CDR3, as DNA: TGCAGCGTTGTCAGGATTTATGGCTACACCTTC.

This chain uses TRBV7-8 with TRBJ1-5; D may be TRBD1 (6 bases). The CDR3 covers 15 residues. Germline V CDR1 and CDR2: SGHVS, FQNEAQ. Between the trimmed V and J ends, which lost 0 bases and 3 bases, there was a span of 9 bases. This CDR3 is CASSLAGTYNQPQHF. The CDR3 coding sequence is TGTGCCAGCAGCTTAGCTGGGACATACAATCAGCCCCAGCATTTT.

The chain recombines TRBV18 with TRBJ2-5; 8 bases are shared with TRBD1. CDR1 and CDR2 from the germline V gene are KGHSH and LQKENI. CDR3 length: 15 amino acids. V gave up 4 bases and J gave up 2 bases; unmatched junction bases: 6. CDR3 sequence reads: CASSLGTGWQETQYF. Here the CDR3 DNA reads TGTGCCAGCTCACTCGGGACAGGCTGGCAAGAGACCCAGTACTTC.

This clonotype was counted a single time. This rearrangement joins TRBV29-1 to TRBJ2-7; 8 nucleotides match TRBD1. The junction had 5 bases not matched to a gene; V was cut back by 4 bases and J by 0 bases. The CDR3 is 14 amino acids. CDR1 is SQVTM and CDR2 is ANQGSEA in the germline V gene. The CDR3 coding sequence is TGCAGCGTTGCGGGACAGGCAGGCTCCTACGAGCAGTACTTC. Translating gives CSVAGQAGSYEQYF.

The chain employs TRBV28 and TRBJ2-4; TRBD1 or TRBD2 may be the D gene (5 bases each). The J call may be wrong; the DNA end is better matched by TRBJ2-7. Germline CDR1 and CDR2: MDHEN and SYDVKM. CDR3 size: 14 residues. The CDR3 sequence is CASSFGAPPYEQYF. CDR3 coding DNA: TGTGCCAGCAGTTTCGGGGCCCCTCCCTACGAGCAGTACTTC.

The CDR3, as DNA: TGTGCCAGCAGCGTCGGGGGGCGCACAGATACGCAGTATTTT. This sequence encodes CASSVGGRTDTQYF. This chain uses TRBV9 with TRBJ2-3; tentative D call: TRBD2 (7 bases). This CDR3 region has 14 residues. V was clipped by 2 bases and J by 1 base, with 8 bases between them. The germline gives CDR1 SGDLS, CDR2 YYNGEE.

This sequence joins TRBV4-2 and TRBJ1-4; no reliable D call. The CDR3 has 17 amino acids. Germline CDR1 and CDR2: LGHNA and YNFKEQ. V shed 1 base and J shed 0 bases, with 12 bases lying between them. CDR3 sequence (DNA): TGTGCCAGCAGCCAAGCGGGTAGGCTTGCAACTAATGAAAAACTGTTTTTT. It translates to CASSQAGRLATNEKLFF.

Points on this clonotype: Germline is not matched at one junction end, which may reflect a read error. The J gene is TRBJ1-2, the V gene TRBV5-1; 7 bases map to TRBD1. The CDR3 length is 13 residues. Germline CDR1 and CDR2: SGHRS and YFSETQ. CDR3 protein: CVSRRDRNYGYTF. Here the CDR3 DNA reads TGCGTCAGCAGAAGGGACAGAAACTATGGCTACACCTTC.

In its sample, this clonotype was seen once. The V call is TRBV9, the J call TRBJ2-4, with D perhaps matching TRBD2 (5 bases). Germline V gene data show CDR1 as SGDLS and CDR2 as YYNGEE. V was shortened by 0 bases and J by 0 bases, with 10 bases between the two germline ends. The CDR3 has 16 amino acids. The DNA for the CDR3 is TGTGCCAGCAGCGTAGGACGCGGGCTAGCCAAAAACATTCAGTACTTC. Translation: CASSVGRGLAKNIQYF.

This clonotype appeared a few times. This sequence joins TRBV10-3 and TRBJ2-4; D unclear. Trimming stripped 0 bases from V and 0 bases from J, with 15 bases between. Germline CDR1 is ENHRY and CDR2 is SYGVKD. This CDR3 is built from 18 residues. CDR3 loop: CAISESILGRLAKNIQYF. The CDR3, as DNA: TGTGCCATCAGTGAGTCGATTCTAGGACGGCTAGCCAAAAACATTCAGTACTTC.

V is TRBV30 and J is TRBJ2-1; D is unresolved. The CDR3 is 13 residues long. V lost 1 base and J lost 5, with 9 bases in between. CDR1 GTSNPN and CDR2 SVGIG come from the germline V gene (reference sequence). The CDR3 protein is CAWSEPRNNEQFF. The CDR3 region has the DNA TGTGCCTGGAGTGAGCCGAGGAACAATGAGCAGTTCTTC.

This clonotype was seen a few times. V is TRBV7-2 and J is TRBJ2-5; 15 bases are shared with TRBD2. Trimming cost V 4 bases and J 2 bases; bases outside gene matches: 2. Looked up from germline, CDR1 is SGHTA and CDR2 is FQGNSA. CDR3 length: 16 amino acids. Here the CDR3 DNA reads TGTGCCAGCAGCTCCGGGACTAGCGGGGGGCAAGAGACCCAGTACTTC. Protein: CASSSGTSGGQETQYF. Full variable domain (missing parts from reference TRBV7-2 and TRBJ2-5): GAGVSQSPSNKVTEKGKDVELRCDPISGHTALYWYRQSLGQGLEFLIYFQGNSAPDKSGLPSDRFSAERTGGSVSTLTIQRTQQEDSAVYLCASSSGTSGGQETQYFGPGTRLLVL.

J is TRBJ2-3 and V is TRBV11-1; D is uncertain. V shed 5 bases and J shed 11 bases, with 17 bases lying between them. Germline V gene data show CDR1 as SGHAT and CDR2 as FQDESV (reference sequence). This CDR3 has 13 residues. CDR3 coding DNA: TGTGCCAGCAGCCTCCAGGATTTTTGGGGGCAGTATTTT. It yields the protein CASSLQDFWGQYF.

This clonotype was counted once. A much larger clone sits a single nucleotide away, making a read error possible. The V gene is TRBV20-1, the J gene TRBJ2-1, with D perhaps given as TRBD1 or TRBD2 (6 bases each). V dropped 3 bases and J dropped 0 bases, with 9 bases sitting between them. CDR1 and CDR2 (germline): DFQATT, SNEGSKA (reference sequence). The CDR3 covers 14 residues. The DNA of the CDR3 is TGCAGTGCTAGCGGGGGCCGCTCCTACAATGAGCAGTTCTTC. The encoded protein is CSASGGRSYNEQFF.